These 31 T cell receptor beta chains came from one sample sequenced in a study of T cell responses to AZD1222 COVID-19 vaccine. The assay was immunoSEQ multiplex PCR, and TCRdb's table has in-frame clones only and misses some. Of tens of thousands of clones in the sample, roughly 87% were seen once. The sample consisted of peripheral blood, taken 28 days after the second AZD1222 dose. The receptors shown here come from an adult who received the AZD1222 COVID-19 vaccine.

This rearrangement joins TRBV20-1 to TRBJ2-1; no clear D. V was shortened by 8 bases and J by 7 bases, with 9 bases between the two germline ends. Germline assignment: CDR1 DFQATT and CDR2 SNEGSKA (reference sequence). CDR3 size: 10 residues. The chain's CDR3 is CSSIWNEQFF. The CDR3, as DNA: TGCAGTTCAATATGGAATGAGCAGTTCTTC.

The chain uses TRBV6-5 and TRBJ1-2; 7 bases agree with TRBD1. Germline CDR1 MNHEY, CDR2 SVGAGI. The trim removed 6 bases at V and 2 bases at J, leaving 6 bases unmatched. The CDR3 covers 14 residues. For the CDR3, the DNA is TGTGCCAGCAGAGGAGGGGGCTCCAACTATGGCTACACCTTC. As protein: CASRGGGSNYGYTF.

The genes are TRBV3-1 (or the pseudogene TRBV3-2) and TRBJ1-5; unclear D gene. The CDR3 is 13 residues long. Germline CDR1 is LGHDT and CDR2 is YNNKEL (reference sequence). The germline V and J ends were trimmed by 0 bases and 7 bases, with 7 bases remaining between them. CDR3 sequence: CASSQDYRQPQHF. The CDR3, as DNA: TGTGCCAGCAGCCAAGATTACCGGCAGCCCCAGCATTTT.

This clone has only a few counts. The CDR3 DNA is TGTGCCAGCAGCTTAGCGCGGGACAGGGTAAACTATGGCTACACCTTC. Protein: CASSLARDRVNYGYTF. V and J are TRBV7-2 and TRBJ1-2; 9 positions agree with TRBD1. The CDR3 is made up of 16 amino acids. Germline lookup yields CDR1 SGHTA and CDR2 FQGNSA. The ends lost 0 bases at V and 2 bases at J; junction bases unmatched: 4.

J is TRBJ2-1 and V is TRBV4-2; D perhaps matches TRBD1 (5 bases). The V gene lost 1 base and the J gene lost 2 bases, with 6 bases spanning the gap. The CDR3 consists of 14 residues. From germline, CDR1 is LGHNA and CDR2 YNFKEQ. This chain's CDR3 is CASSQVQAYNEQFF. The CDR3 DNA reads TGTGCCAGCAGCCAAGTACAGGCCTACAATGAGCAGTTCTTC.

This sequence joins TRBV19 and TRBJ1-3; D is possibly TRBD1 (6 bases). The ends were cut back, 4 bases at V and 1 base at J, with 14 bases in the middle. There are 16 residues in the CDR3. Germline CDR1 LNHDA, CDR2 SQIVND (reference sequence). The CDR3 sequence is CASSKRDTRSGNTIYF. CDR3 in DNA: TGTGCCAGTAGTAAACGGGACACAAGATCTGGAAACACCATATATTTT.

The chain carries TRBV10-3 and TRBJ1-5; possible D gene TRBD1, 6 bases. CDR1 is ENHRY and CDR2 is SYGVKD in the germline V gene. Between the trimmed V and J ends, which lost 10 bases and 0 bases, there was a span of 10 bases. The CDR3 consists of 13 residues. Written as DNA, the CDR3 is TGTGCCAACCAGGGGTCTAGCAATCAGCCCCAGCATTTT. It translates to CANQGSSNQPQHF.

This rearrangement joins TRBV24-1 to TRBJ2-3; D perhaps matches TRBD1 (5 bases). Germline V gene lookup returns CDR1 KGHDR and CDR2 SFDVKD. V was clipped by 5 bases and J by 2 bases, with 16 bases between them. The CDR3 is 16 amino acids. The CDR3 is CATSVTDRSHTDTQYF. DNA for the CDR3: TGTGCCACCAGTGTTACAGACAGATCCCACACAGATACGCAGTATTTT.

This clone was seen only once. The genes are TRBV2 and TRBJ1-1; TRBD1 matches 8 bases. V gave up 1 base and J gave up 7 bases; unmatched junction bases: 20. Germline assignment: CDR1 SNHLY and CDR2 FYNNEI. The CDR3 runs 19 residues. CDR3 in DNA: TGTGCCAGCAGTGAAGGCCCCCCGGATTCTGGGACAGGTGGGATTGAAGCTTTCTTT. It encodes CASSEGPPDSGTGGIEAFF.

This clone was seen just once. This rearrangement joins TRBV7-8 to TRBJ1-6; weak D call: TRBD1 (6 bases). Trimming shortened V by 0 bases and J by 9 bases, and 12 bases separated the two germline ends. The CDR3 is made up of 15 amino acids. Germline lookup yields CDR1 SGHVS and CDR2 FQNEAQ. CDR3 sequence: CASSLAPGAGSPLHF. CDR3 in DNA: TGTGCCAGCAGCTTAGCCCCAGGGGCGGGTTCACCCCTCCACTTT.

The V and J genes are TRBV5-6 and TRBJ2-7; 9 nucleotides line up with TRBD2. The V gene end was trimmed by 1 base and the J gene end by 3 bases; junction bases not matched to a gene: 5. Germline V gene lookup returns CDR1 SGHDT and CDR2 YYEEEE. There are 15 residues in the CDR3. The CDR3 nucleotides read TGTGCCAGCAGCTTGAAGGGTAGCGGGAGCTACGAGCAGTACTTC. It translates to CASSLKGSGSYEQYF.

Only one count was recorded for this clone. This chain connects TRBV19 to TRBJ2-3; D is unresolved. Germline V gene data show CDR1 as LNHDA and CDR2 as SQIVND (reference sequence). This CDR3 spans 16 amino acids. Trimming pared 5 bases from V and 1 base from J, leaving 16 bases between. CDR3 DNA sequence: TGTGCCAGTAGTGTATGGCCCCGGGCTGGCACAGATACGCAGTATTTT. Residues: CASSVWPRAGTDTQYF.

This clone was seen a few times. The sample has other DNA sequences that encode this CDR3 too. The chain uses TRBV3-1 (or the pseudogene TRBV3-2) and TRBJ1-2; D ambiguous. Germline loops: CDR1 LGHDT, CDR2 YNNKEL (reference sequence). The CDR3 is made up of 12 amino acids. The V end was cut by 1 base, the J end by 8 bases, with 8 bases between. This chain's CDR3 is CASSQVNSGYTF. Here the CDR3 DNA reads TGTGCCAGCAGCCAAGTAAATAGCGGCTACACCTTC.

The V call is TRBV7-8, the J call TRBJ1-5; D is possibly TRBD1 (6 bases). This CDR3 comprises 15 residues. Between the trimmed V and J ends, which lost 3 bases and 0 bases, there was a span of 9 bases. Germline values: CDR1 SGHVS, CDR2 FQNEAQ. CDR3 bases: TGTGCCAGCAGCTTTTGGGGGCTTAGCAATCAGCCCCAGCATTTT. Its translation is CASSFWGLSNQPQHF.

The chain is built from TRBV27 and TRBJ2-7; TRBD1 matches 7 bases. Trimming cost V 5 bases and J 7 bases; bases outside gene matches: 14. In germline, CDR1 is MNHEY, CDR2 SMNVEV (reference sequence). The CDR3 spans 15 residues. The CDR3 nucleotides are TGTGCCAGCAGTGGACCCGAGACAGGGATGATTGAGCAGTACTTC. Its protein is CASSGPETGMIEQYF.

The rearrangement links TRBV5-1 to TRBJ1-5; D gene ambiguous. Germline CDR1 and CDR2: SGHRS and YFSETQ. This CDR3 spans 12 amino acids. Trimming shortened V by 0 bases and J by 9 bases, and 7 bases separated the two germline ends. CDR3 protein: CASSLGNGPQHF. The CDR3 nucleotides are TGCGCCAGCAGCTTGGGGAATGGGCCCCAGCATTTT.

There are a few counts of this clone. This chain joins TRBV11-3 and TRBJ1-5; D is possibly TRBD1 (6 bases). This CDR3 comprises 17 residues. Germline CDR1 reads SGHNT; CDR2 reads YENEEA. V lost 1 base to trimming and J lost 0 bases, with 13 bases between them. The CDR3: CASSLVGGTHSNQPQHF. As DNA, the CDR3 is TGTGCCAGCAGCTTAGTAGGGGGGACCCATAGCAATCAGCCCCAGCATTTT.

V usage is TRBV2 and J usage is TRBJ1-1, with D unclear. The CDR3 spans 12 residues. The V gene lost 6 bases and the J gene lost 7 bases, with 12 bases spanning the gap. Germline-derived CDR1 and CDR2 are SNHLY and FYNNEI. The CDR3 reads CASSPLGGEAFF. Here the CDR3 DNA reads TGTGCCAGCAGCCCCTTGGGCGGTGAAGCTTTCTTT.

The J gene is TRBJ2-3, the V gene TRBV4-1; TRBD1 matches at 8 bases. Trimming removed 2 bases from V and 6 bases from J; junction bases left unmatched: 1. The CDR3 runs to 13 residues. The germline V gene encodes CDR1 MGHRA and CDR2 YSYEKL. The CDR3 protein is CASSQQGADTQYF. CDR3 nucleotide sequence: TGCGCCAGCAGCCAACAGGGGGCGGATACGCAGTATTTT.

The chain carries TRBV6-5 and TRBJ1-1, with a tentative D call TRBD1 (5 bases). The CDR3 runs to 14 residues. Germline V gives CDR1 MNHEY, CDR2 SVGAGI. Trimming shortened V by 2 bases and J by 0 bases, and 7 bases separated the two germline ends. For the CDR3, the DNA is TGTGCCAGCAGTTACAAGGGGCTGAACACTGAAGCTTTCTTT. It specifies CASSYKGLNTEAFF.

This clone was counted once. The chain uses TRBV29-1 and TRBJ2-5; D may be TRBD2 (5 bases). The V gene's germline CDR1 is SQVTM and CDR2 ANQGSEA. This CDR3 has 11 residues. The V end lost 5 bases, the J end lost 5 bases, and 9 bases lay between the germline ends. The CDR3 loop is CSVFRGETQYF. CDR3 nucleotides: TGCAGCGTTTTCCGCGGGGAGACCCAGTACTTC.

V gene TRBV2 combines with J gene TRBJ2-1; 7 nucleotides align to TRBD1. This CDR3 has 12 residues. After removal of 5 bases from V and 9 bases from J, the junction contained 4 bases not matched to a gene. Germline-derived CDR1 and CDR2 are SNHLY and FYNNEI. The chain's CDR3 is CASSPTGFEQFF. CDR3 sequence (DNA): TGTGCCAGCAGTCCGACAGGGTTTGAGCAGTTCTTC.

This clone was found once. The chain recombines TRBV12-5 with TRBJ1-3; tentative D call: TRBD1 (6 bases). Trimming removed 6 bases from V and 1 base from J, with 10 bases in between. The V gene's germline CDR1 is LGHNT and CDR2 FRNRAP. This CDR3 is 14 amino acids long. The CDR3 spells CASGLGGSGNTIYF. In DNA form, the CDR3 reads TGTGCTAGTGGCCTAGGGGGATCTGGAAACACCATATATTTT. The whole variable domain, filled in from reference TRBV12-5 and TRBJ1-3, reads DARVTQTPRHKVTEMGQEVTMRCQPILGHNTVFWYRQTMMQGLELLAYFRNRAPLDDSGMPKDRFSAEMPDATLATLKIQPSEPRDSAVYFCASGLGGSGNTIYFGEGSWLTVV.

The chain links TRBV3-1 (or the pseudogene TRBV3-2) to TRBJ2-7; the D gene is possibly TRBD1 (6 bases). V was trimmed by 6 bases and J by 4 bases, leaving 19 bases between them. Germline CDR1 reads LGHDT; CDR2 reads YNNKEL (reference sequence). The CDR3 has 15 amino acids. The CDR3 sequence is CASSRNPTGSYEQYF. For the CDR3, the DNA is TGTGCCAGCAGTCGAAACCCGACAGGTAGTTACGAGCAGTACTTC.

V usage is TRBV19 and J usage is TRBJ1-1, with D possibly matching TRBD1 (5 bases). Deletions cut 0 bases from V and 2 bases from J, with 16 bases between. The CDR3 totals 17 residues. Germline CDR1 and CDR2: LNHDA and SQIVND (reference sequence). CDR3 in DNA: TGTGCCAGTAGTATAGATCGTTCTTCAGGGATTAACACTGAAGCTTTCTTT. This encodes CASSIDRSSGINTEAFF.

The J gene is TRBJ2-1, the V gene TRBV6-5; 7 nucleotides line up with TRBD1. CDR3 length: 14 amino acids. V shed 7 bases, J shed 4 bases, and the junction held 7 bases outside the gene matches. Germline CDR1 MNHEY, CDR2 SVGAGI. The CDR3 DNA sequence: TGTGCCAGCAACTACAGGGGTTCATACAATGAGCAGTTCTTC. Translation gives CASNYRGSYNEQFF.

This clone was seen only a few times. CDR3 sequence (DNA): TGTGCCAGCAGTGTTCGGGGCCGGTACACTGAAGCTTTCTTT. Its translation is CASSVRGRYTEAFF. The chain links TRBV2 to TRBJ1-1, with a tentative D call TRBD1 (5 bases). V lost 4 bases to trimming and J lost 3 bases, with 12 bases between them. The CDR3 is made up of 14 amino acids. CDR1 is SNHLY, CDR2 FYNNEI, per germline. Variable domain in full (rest from reference TRBV2 and TRBJ1-1): EPEVTQTPSHQVTQMGQEVILRCVPISNHLYFYWYRQILGQKVEFLVSFYNNEISEKSEIFDDQFSVERPDGSNFTLKIRSTKLEDSAMYFCASSVRGRYTEAFFGQGTRLTVV.

This chain joins TRBV6-5 and TRBJ2-3; D is unresolved. The V end lost 5 bases, the J end lost 1 base, and 7 bases lay between the germline ends. The germline V gene encodes CDR1 MNHEY and CDR2 SVGAGI. This CDR3 contains 13 residues. As DNA, the CDR3 is TGTGCCAGCAGTAATCCTGGCACAGATACGCAGTATTTT. Residues: CASSNPGTDTQYF.

The CDR3 nucleotides are TGTGCCAGCAGCCAAATCACAGTCTCCTACGAGCAGTACTTC. As protein: CASSQITVSYEQYF. The chain carries TRBV3-1 (or the pseudogene TRBV3-2) and TRBJ2-7, with D hard to call. CDR3 length equals 14 residues. Germline V lookup: CDR1 LGHDT, CDR2 YNNKEL (reference sequence). The germline V and J ends were trimmed by 2 bases and 0 bases, with 8 bases remaining between them.

The CDR3 nucleotides are TGCGCCAGCAGCCGAGAAGGACTTGGGGCCAATCAGCCCCAGCATTTT. Protein product: CASSREGLGANQPQHF. V and J are TRBV4-1 and TRBJ1-5, with D perhaps TRBD1 (5 bases). This CDR3 spans 16 amino acids. Between the trimmed V and J ends, which lost 4 bases and 3 bases, there was a span of 16 bases. Germline lookup yields CDR1 MGHRA and CDR2 YSYEKL.

The CDR3 DNA sequence: TGTGCCAGCAGTTTCAGGTTGTGGGGGATGGGTGGGAATTCACCCCTCCACTTT. Translating it yields CASSFRLWGMGGNSPLHF. V and J are TRBV27 and TRBJ1-6; the D gene is possibly TRBD1 (5 bases). Trimming removed 3 bases at V and 7 bases at J, with 22 bases between. CDR3 length: 18 amino acids. Germline-derived CDR1 and CDR2 are MNHEY and SMNVEV (reference sequence).